This record concerns one T cell receptor beta chain sequence. Its matching antigen is unknown. Expressed TCRB transcripts were sequenced because the isolated RNA had all been reverse transcribed beforehand. Data came from immunoSEQ multiplex PCR; TCRdb stores just in-frame clones and leaves some out. The sample carries about 700,000 clones, roughly 12% recorded once. This specimen comes from a study of beta chain features in type 1 diabetes. Study-wide results and limits: All four CD4+ subsets from Type 1 diabetes patients carried moderately but significantly shorter TCRB CDR3s. In the patient group, naive, central memory and Treg TCRB repertoires seemed more alike than in the healthy donor group.

Trimming removed 6 bases from V and 6 bases from J, with 14 bases in between. Germline V gives CDR1 MNHEY, CDR2 SVGAGI. The CDR3 contains 13 residues. Input material: naive CD4+ T cells from blood. This clonotype was obtained from a man aged 18 to 29 with type 1 diabetes. The V and J genes are TRBV6-5 and TRBJ1-1; D remains unclear. CDR3 bases: TGTGCCAGCAGCCCCTCGCTGCTAGCTGAAGCTTTCTTT. It specifies CASSPSLLAEAFF.